This entry concerns a single TCR beta chain. Produced via immunoSEQ multiplex PCR; TCRdb's table is partial and in-frame only. The sample carries around 140,000 clones, 90% to 95% recorded once. This sample is drawn from a study of T cell responses to AZD1222 COVID-19 vaccine. In germline, CDR1 is SGHNT, CDR2 YYREEE (reference sequence). CDR3 length: 15 amino acids. The V segment lost 0 bases and the J segment 6 bases; nucleotides outside the gene matches: 6. The sample here was peripheral blood, taken on day 0 of MenACWY control vaccination. This receptor was identified in an adult in good health. The genes are TRBV5-4 and TRBJ2-3; 8 nucleotides align to TRBD2. Here the CDR3 reads CASSLVREAADTQYF. CDR3 DNA: TGTGCCAGCAGCTTGGTGCGGGAGGCGGCGGATACGCAGTATTTT.